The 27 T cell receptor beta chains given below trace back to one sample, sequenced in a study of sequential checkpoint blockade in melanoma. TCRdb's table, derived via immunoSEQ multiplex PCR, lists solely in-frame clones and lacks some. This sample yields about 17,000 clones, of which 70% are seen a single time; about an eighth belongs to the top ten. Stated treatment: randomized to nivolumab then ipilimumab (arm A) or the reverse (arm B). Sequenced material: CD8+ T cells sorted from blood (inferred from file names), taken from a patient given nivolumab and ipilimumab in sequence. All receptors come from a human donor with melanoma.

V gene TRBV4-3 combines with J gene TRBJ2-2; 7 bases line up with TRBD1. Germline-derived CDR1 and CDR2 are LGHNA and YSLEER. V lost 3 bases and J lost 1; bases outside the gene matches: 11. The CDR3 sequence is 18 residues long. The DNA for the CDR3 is TGCGCCAGCAGCCAGGAGCTGTCCGGGACAGAGAACACCGGGGAGCTGTTTTTT. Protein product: CASSQELSGTENTGELFF.

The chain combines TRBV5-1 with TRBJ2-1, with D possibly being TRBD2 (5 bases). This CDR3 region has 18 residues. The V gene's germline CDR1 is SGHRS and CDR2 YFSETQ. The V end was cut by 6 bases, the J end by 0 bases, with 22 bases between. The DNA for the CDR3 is TGCGCCAGCAAGGCCCTACTAGAGGATCGCCGCTCCTACAATGAGCAGTTCTTC. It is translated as CASKALLEDRRSYNEQFF. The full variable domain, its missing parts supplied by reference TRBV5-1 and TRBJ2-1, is KAGVTQTPRYLIKTRGQQVTLSCSPISGHRSVSWYQQTPGQGLQFLFEYFSETQRNKGNFPGRFSGRQFSNSRSEMNVSTLELGDSALYLCASKALLEDRRSYNEQFFGPGTRLTVL.

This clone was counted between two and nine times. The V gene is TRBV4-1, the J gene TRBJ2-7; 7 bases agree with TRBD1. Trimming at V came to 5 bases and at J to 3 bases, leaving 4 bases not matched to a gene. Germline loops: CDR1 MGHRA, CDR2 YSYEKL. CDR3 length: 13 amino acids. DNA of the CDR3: TGCGCCAGCAGCACTTGGACAGGCTACGAGCAGTACTTC. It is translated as CASSTWTGYEQYF.

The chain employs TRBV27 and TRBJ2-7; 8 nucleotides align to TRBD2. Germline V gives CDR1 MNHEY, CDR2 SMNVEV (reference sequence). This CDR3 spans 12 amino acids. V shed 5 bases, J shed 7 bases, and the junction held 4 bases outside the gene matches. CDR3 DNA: TGTGCCAGCAGTCCCTCGGGGGGGGAGCAGTACTTC. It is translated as CASSPSGGEQYF.

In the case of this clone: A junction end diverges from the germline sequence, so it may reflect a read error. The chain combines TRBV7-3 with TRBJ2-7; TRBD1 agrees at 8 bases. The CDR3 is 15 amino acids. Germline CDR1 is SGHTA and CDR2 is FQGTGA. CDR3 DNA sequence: TGCGCCAGCAGCCAAGAGGGGACAGGCTCCTACGAGCAGTACTTC. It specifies CASSQEGTGSYEQYF.

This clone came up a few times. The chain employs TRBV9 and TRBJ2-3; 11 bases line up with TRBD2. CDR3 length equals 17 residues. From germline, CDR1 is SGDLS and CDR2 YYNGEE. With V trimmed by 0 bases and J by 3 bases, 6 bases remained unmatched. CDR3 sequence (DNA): TGTGCCAGCAGCGTAGCTACTAGCGGGAGTGTGACAGATACGCAGTATTTT. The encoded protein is CASSVATSGSVTDTQYF.

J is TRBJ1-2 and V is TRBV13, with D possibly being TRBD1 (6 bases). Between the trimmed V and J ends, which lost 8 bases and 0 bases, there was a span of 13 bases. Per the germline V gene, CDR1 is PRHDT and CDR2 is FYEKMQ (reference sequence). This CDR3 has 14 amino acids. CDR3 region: CASSQGSTNYGYTF. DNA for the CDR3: TGTGCCAGCTCGCAGGGGAGTACTAACTATGGCTACACCTTC.

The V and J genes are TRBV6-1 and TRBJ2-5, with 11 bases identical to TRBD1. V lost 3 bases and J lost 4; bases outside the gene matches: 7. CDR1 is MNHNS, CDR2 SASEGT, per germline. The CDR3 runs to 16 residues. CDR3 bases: TGTGCCAGCAGTGACTATCCCGGGACAGGGGGAGAGACCCAGTACTTC. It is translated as CASSDYPGTGGETQYF.

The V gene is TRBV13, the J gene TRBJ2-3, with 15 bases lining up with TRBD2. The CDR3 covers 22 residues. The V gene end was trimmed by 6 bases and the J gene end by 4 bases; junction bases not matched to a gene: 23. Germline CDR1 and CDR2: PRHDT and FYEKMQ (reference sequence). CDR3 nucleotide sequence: TGTGCCAGCAGTATTGGACAAACGTTGGGACTAGCGGGGGGCGTACTACCAGATACGCAGTATTTT. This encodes CASSIGQTLGLAGGVLPDTQYF.

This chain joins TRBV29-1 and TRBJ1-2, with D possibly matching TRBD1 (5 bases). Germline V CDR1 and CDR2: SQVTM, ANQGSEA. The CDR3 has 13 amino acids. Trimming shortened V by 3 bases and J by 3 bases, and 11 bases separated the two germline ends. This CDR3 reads CSVDQGGYYGYTF. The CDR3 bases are TGCAGCGTTGACCAGGGTGGGTACTATGGCTACACCTTC.

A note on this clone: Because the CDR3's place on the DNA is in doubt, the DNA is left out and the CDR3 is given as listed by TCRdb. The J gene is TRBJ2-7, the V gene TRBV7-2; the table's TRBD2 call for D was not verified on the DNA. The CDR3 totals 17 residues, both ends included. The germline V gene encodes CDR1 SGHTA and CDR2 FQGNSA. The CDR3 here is CASSFFGPAGGPHEQYF.

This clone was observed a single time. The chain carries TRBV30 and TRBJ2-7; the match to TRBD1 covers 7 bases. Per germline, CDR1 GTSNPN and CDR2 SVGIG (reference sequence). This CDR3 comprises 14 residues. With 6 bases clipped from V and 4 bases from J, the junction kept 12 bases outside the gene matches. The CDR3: CACYERDRMYEQYF. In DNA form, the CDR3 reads TGTGCCTGTTATGAGAGGGACAGAATGTACGAGCAGTACTTC.

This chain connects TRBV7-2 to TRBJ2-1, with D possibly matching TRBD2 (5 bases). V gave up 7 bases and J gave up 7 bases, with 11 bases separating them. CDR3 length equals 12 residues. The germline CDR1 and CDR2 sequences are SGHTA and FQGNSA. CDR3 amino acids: CASTIGGNEQFF. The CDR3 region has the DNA TGTGCCAGCACCATAGGCGGGAATGAGCAGTTCTTC.

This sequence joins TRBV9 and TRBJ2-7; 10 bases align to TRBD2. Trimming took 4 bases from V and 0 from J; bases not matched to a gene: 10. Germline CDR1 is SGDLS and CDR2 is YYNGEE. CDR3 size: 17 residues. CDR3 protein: CASSLTGGLASSYEQYF. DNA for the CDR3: TGTGCCAGCAGCCTTACTGGGGGACTAGCGAGCTCCTACGAGCAGTACTTC.

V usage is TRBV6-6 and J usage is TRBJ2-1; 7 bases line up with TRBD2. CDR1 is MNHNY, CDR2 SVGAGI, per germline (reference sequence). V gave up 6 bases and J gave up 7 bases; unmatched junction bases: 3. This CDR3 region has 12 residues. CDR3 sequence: CASRASGNEQFF. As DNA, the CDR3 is TGTGCCAGCAGGGCTAGCGGAAATGAGCAGTTCTTC.

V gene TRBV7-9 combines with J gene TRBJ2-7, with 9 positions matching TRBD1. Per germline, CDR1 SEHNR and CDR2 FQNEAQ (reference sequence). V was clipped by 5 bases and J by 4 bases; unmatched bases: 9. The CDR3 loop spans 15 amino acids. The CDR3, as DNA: TGTGCCAGCAGCGGGGGCCGGGACAGGGCTTACGAGCAGTACTTC. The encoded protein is CASSGGRDRAYEQYF.

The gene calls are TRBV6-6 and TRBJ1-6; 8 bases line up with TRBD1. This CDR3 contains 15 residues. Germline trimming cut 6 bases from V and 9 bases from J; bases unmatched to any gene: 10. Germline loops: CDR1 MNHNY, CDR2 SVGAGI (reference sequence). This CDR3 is CASSPLDRGLSPLHF. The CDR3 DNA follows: TGTGCCAGCAGCCCCTTAGACAGGGGCCTTTCACCCCTCCACTTT.

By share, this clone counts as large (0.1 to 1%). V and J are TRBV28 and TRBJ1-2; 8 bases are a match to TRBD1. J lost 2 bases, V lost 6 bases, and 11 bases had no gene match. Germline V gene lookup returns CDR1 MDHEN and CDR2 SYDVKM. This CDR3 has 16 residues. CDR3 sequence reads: CASSYPGQDRNYGYTF. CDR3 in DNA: TGTGCCAGCAGCTATCCGGGACAGGATAGAAACTATGGCTACACCTTC.

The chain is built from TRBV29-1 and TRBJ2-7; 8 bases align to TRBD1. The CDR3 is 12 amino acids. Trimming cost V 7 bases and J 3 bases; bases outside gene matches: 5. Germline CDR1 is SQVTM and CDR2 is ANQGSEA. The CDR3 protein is CSGGDRSYEQYF. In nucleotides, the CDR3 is TGCAGCGGGGGGGACAGGAGCTACGAGCAGTACTTC.

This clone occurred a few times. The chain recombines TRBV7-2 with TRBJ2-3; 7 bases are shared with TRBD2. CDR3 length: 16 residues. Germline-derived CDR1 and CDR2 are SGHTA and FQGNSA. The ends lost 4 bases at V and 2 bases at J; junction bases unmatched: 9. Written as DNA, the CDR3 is TGTGCCAGCAGCTCCAGTGCGGGAGCGACCACAGATACGCAGTATTTT. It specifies CASSSSAGATTDTQYF.

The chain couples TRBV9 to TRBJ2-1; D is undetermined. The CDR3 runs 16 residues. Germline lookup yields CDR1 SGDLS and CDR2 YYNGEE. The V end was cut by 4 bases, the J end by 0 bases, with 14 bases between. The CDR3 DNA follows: TGTGCCAGCAGCCTCAAGACTGCTAGCTCCTACAATGAGCAGTTCTTC. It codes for CASSLKTASSYNEQFF.

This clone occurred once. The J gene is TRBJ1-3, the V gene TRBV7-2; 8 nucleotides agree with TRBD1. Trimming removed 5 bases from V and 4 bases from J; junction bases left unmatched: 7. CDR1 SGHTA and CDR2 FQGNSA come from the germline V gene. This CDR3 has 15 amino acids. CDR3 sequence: CASSPAGGTGNTIYF. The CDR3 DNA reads TGTGCCAGCAGCCCTGCAGGGGGCACGGGAAACACCATATATTTT.

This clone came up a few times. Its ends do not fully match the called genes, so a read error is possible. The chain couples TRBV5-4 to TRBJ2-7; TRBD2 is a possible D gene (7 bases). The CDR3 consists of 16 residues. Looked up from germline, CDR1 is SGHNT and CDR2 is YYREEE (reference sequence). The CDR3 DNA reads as TGCGCCAGCAGCCAAGATGGGGGGGCCGGGTACTACGAGCAGTACTTC. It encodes CASSQDGGAGYYEQYF.

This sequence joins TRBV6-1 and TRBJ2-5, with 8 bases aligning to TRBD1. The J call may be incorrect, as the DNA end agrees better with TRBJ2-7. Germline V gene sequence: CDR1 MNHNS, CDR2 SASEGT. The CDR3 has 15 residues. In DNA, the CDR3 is TGTGCCAGCAGTGAAGGACAGGGGAGCTCCTACGAGCAGTACTTC. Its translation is CASSEGQGSSYEQYF.

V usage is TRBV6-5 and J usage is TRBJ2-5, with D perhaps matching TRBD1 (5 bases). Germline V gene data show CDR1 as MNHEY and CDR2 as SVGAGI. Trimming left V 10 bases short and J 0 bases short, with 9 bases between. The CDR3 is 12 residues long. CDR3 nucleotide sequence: TGTGCCATCGGACATAACCAAGAGACCCAGTACTTC. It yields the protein CAIGHNQETQYF.

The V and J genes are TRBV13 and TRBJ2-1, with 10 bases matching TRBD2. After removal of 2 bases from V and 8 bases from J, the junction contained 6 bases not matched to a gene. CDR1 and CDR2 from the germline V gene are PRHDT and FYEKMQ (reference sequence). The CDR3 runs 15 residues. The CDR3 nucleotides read TGTGCCAGCAGCTTAACCGCTAGCGGGAGATATGAGCAGTTCTTC. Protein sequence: CASSLTASGRYEQFF.

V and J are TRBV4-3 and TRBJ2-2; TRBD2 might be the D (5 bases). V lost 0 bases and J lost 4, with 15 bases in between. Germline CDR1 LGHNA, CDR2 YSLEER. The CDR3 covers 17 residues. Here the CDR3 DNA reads TGCGCCAGCAGCCAAGATTTAGGCGGAGGTAGCACCGGGGAGCTGTTTTTT. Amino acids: CASSQDLGGGSTGELFF.